What follows are 28 T cell receptor beta chains derived from one specimen sequenced in a study of shared clonotypes between healthy human individuals. The assay was immunoSEQ multiplex PCR, and TCRdb's table has in-frame clones only and misses some. The repertoire holds around 1 million clones, approximately 80% seen once, with around 1.5% in the top ten. Sequencing was performed on memory CD4+ T cells sorted from blood. Subset defined: CD45RA-negative fraction. The receptors stem from a man in his late teens or twenties in good health.

The V gene is TRBV30, the J gene TRBJ2-7; 9 nucleotides match TRBD1. Per germline, CDR1 GTSNPN and CDR2 SVGIG (reference sequence). Unmatched junction bases numbered 4, after V lost 3 bases and J lost 4 bases. The CDR3 runs 13 residues. The CDR3 here is CAWSPDRGYEQYF. CDR3 sequence (DNA): TGTGCCTGGAGCCCAGACAGGGGGTACGAGCAGTACTTC.

The J gene is TRBJ2-5, the V gene TRBV9, with 7 bases matching TRBD2. CDR1 is SGDLS, CDR2 YYNGEE, per germline. V dropped 0 bases and J dropped 5; count of bases not matched to a gene: 7. CDR3 length equals 15 residues. The CDR3 coding sequence is TGTGCCAGCAGCGTAGGTAGCGGGTTTGGGGAGACCCAGTACTTC. Translating it yields CASSVGSGFGETQYF.

This clone has only a few counts. This chain connects TRBV7-9 to TRBJ1-6; a possible D gene is TRBD1 (6 bases). The germline V gene has CDR1 SEHNR and CDR2 FQNEAQ (reference sequence). V was cut by 1 base and J by 9 bases, with 10 bases left in between. This CDR3 has 14 amino acids. CDR3 residues: CASSLDTGSSPLHF. CDR3 DNA sequence: TGTGCCAGCAGCTTAGATACAGGGTCTTCACCCCTCCACTTT.

CDR3 sequence: CATRGVKNNEQFF. CDR3 DNA: TGTGCTACCAGGGGGGTCAAGAACAATGAGCAGTTCTTC. The V and J genes are TRBV6-1 and TRBJ2-1; TRBD1 might be the D (7 bases). Germline values: CDR1 MNHNS, CDR2 SASEGT. This CDR3 has 13 amino acids.

The V call is TRBV11-2, the J call TRBJ2-5; 10 positions match TRBD1. This CDR3 region has 15 residues. Germline CDR1 SGHAT, CDR2 FQNNGV. Trimming cost V 4 bases and J 2 bases; bases outside gene matches: 4. The chain's CDR3 is CASSSGTGAQETQYF. DNA for the CDR3: TGTGCCAGCAGCTCCGGGACAGGGGCTCAAGAGACCCAGTACTTC.

This rearrangement joins TRBV7-3 to TRBJ2-2; 7 bases are shared with TRBD2. Germline V lookup: CDR1 SGHTA, CDR2 FQGTGA. The CDR3 runs to 16 residues. V shed 1 base and J 6 bases; nucleotides not matched to a gene: 8. The CDR3 is CASSLMGGASPGELFF. CDR3 nucleotide sequence: TGTGCCAGCAGCTTAATGGGAGGGGCGTCCCCCGGGGAGCTGTTTTTT.

This chain uses TRBV11-3 with TRBJ2-2, with 11 bases identical to TRBD2. CDR1 and CDR2 from the germline V gene are SGHNT and YENEEA. The ends lost 1 base at V and 0 bases at J; junction bases unmatched: 1. This CDR3 comprises 17 residues. The CDR3 loop reads CASSLGLAGPNTGELFF. The CDR3 DNA reads TGTGCCAGCAGCTTAGGACTAGCGGGGCCGAACACCGGGGAGCTGTTTTTT.

This clone was detected once. CDR3 DNA: TGTGCCAGCTCACCATCAAGACAACAAGAGACCCAGTACTTC. It specifies CASSPSRQQETQYF. This sequence joins TRBV18 and TRBJ2-5; no firm D call. The V gene lost 2 bases and the J gene lost 2 bases, with 9 bases spanning the gap. CDR1 KGHSH and CDR2 LQKENI come from the germline V gene. The CDR3 spans 14 residues. Full variable domain (outside the CDR3, taken from reference TRBV18 and TRBJ2-5): NAGVMQNPRHLVRRRGQEARLRCSPMKGHSHVYWYRQLPEEGLKFMVYLQKENIIDESGMPKERFSAEFPKEGPSILRIQQVVRGDSAAYFCASSPSRQQETQYFGPGTRLLVL.

This rearrangement joins TRBV30 to TRBJ2-7, with unresolved D. In germline, CDR1 is GTSNPN, CDR2 SVGIG (reference sequence). The CDR3 spans 14 residues. V was trimmed by 4 bases and J by 0 bases, leaving 13 bases between them. The CDR3 region is CAWTKAPFSYEQYF. The DNA for the CDR3 is TGTGCCTGGACGAAAGCGCCATTCTCCTACGAGCAGTACTTC.

This sequence joins TRBV19 and TRBJ1-2; tentatively, D is TRBD1 (6 bases). Germline assignment: CDR1 LNHDA and CDR2 SQIVND (reference sequence). The V end lost 4 bases, the J end lost 8 bases, and 14 bases lay between the germline ends. The CDR3 loop spans 13 amino acids. The CDR3: CASSTLTGLGYTF. The CDR3 DNA reads as TGTGCCAGTAGTACCCTCACAGGGCTCGGCTACACCTTC.

V and J are TRBV29-1 and TRBJ2-3; D is unresolved. The V end lost 2 bases, the J end lost 4 bases, and 7 bases lay between the germline ends. Germline values: CDR1 SQVTM, CDR2 ANQGSEA. CDR3 length equals 12 residues. The CDR3 region is CSVETKPDTQYF. CDR3 DNA sequence: TGCAGCGTTGAAACTAAACCAGATACGCAGTATTTT.

This clone is a singleton in its sample. The chain links TRBV14 to TRBJ2-1; 16 positions match TRBD2. This CDR3 comprises 16 residues. V lost 4 bases, J lost 8 bases, and 5 bases stayed unmatched. Germline values: CDR1 SGHDN, CDR2 FVKESK. Here the CDR3 DNA reads TGTGCCAGCAGCCCACCGGGACTAGCGGGGGGGTATGAGCAGTTCTTC. Its translation is CASSPPGLAGGYEQFF.

The genes are TRBV10-2 and TRBJ2-5; D is unclear. From germline, CDR1 is WSHSY and CDR2 SAAADI. This CDR3 is 14 amino acids long. Trimming removed 5 bases from V and 4 bases from J, with 14 bases in between. The CDR3 DNA reads TGCGCCAGCAGTTCAGGTTCGACCCGAGAGACCCAGTACTTC. It specifies CASSSGSTRETQYF.

J is TRBJ1-1 and V is TRBV11-2; D unclear. The CDR3 contains 13 residues. CDR1 is SGHAT, CDR2 FQNNGV, per germline. Trimming cost V 7 bases and J 0 bases, with 9 bases left between them. This CDR3 is CASNRQLNTEAFF. The CDR3 nucleotides are TGTGCCAGCAATCGGCAACTGAACACTGAAGCTTTCTTT.

The chain employs TRBV2 and TRBJ2-5; 9 nucleotides align to TRBD1. The CDR3 loop spans 17 amino acids. CDR1 and CDR2 from the germline V gene are SNHLY and FYNNEI. V gave up 6 bases and J gave up 2 bases; unmatched junction bases: 13. The CDR3 loop is CASRGPTGGDLQETQYF. CDR3 bases: TGTGCCAGCAGGGGTCCGACAGGGGGTGATCTACAAGAGACCCAGTACTTC.

The chain combines TRBV6-6 with TRBJ2-1; TRBD1 is a possible D gene (5 bases). The V gene's germline CDR1 is MNHNY and CDR2 SVGAGI (reference sequence). The V end lost 5 bases, the J end lost 4 bases, and 6 bases lay between the germline ends. The CDR3 runs to 12 residues. Written as DNA, the CDR3 is TGTGCCAGCAGTCAGGGATACAATGAGCAGTTCTTC. Amino acid sequence: CASSQGYNEQFF.

The chain combines TRBV27 with TRBJ2-7, with D perhaps matching TRBD1 or TRBD2 (5 bases each). The germline gives CDR1 MNHEY, CDR2 SMNVEV (reference sequence). V shed 8 bases and J shed 5 bases, with 13 bases lying between them. This CDR3 contains 12 residues. CDR3 loop: CASPSRGNEQYF. The CDR3 nucleotides read TGTGCCAGCCCTTCGAGGGGTAACGAGCAGTACTTC.

The chain links TRBV7-2 to TRBJ2-7; 10 nucleotides match TRBD2. The CDR3 sequence is 15 residues long. The V and J ends lost 3 bases and 0 bases, in that order; junction bases with no gene match: 2. Germline loops: CDR1 SGHTA, CDR2 FQGNSA. CDR3 in amino acids: CASSFPSGSSYEQYF. In nucleotides, the CDR3 is TGTGCCAGCAGCTTTCCTAGCGGGAGCTCCTACGAGCAGTACTTC.

This rearrangement joins TRBV11-2 to TRBJ2-7; perhaps TRBD2 as D (5 bases). CDR3 length equals 17 residues. Germline V gene sequence: CDR1 SGHAT, CDR2 FQNNGV. Trimming cost V 0 bases and J 2 bases, with 17 bases left between them. The CDR3 region has the DNA TGTGCCAGCAGCTTAGATCGTGGGTCGGTCGGGGCCTACGAGCAGTACTTC. Amino acids: CASSLDRGSVGAYEQYF.

This clone was seen at least ten times. The CDR3 sequence: CASSFDRAGNTIYF. The CDR3 bases are TGTGCCAGCAGCTTCGACAGGGCAGGAAACACCATATATTTT. The J gene is TRBJ1-3, the V gene TRBV11-1, with 7 nucleotides matching TRBD1. J gave up 4 bases and V 3 bases, and 3 bases lay outside the gene matches. Germline CDR1 reads SGHAT; CDR2 reads FQDESV (reference sequence). The CDR3 has 14 residues. The complete variable domain, with remaining parts taken from reference TRBV11-1 and TRBJ1-3, reads EAEVAQSPRYKITEKSQAVAFWCDPISGHATLYWYRQILGQGPELLVQFQDESVVDDSQLPKDRFSAERLKGVDSTLKIQPAELGDSAMYLCASSFDRAGNTIYFGEGSWLTVV.

This sequence joins TRBV5-1 and TRBJ2-1; TRBD1 matches at 10 bases. Germline lookup yields CDR1 SGHRS and CDR2 YFSETQ. V gave up 0 bases and J gave up 10 bases; unmatched junction bases: 7. This CDR3 contains 15 residues. CDR3 sequence (DNA): TGCGCCAGCAGCTTGGCGGACAGGGGGTTTGGCGAGCAGTTCTTC. This sequence encodes CASSLADRGFGEQFF.

The rearrangement uses TRBV6-6 and TRBJ1-1, with 7 bases aligning to TRBD1. The CDR3 consists of 14 residues. Germline-derived CDR1 and CDR2 are MNHNY and SVGAGI (reference sequence). With 2 bases clipped from V and 1 base from J, the junction kept 1 base outside the gene matches. CDR3 residues: CASSYDRANTEAFF. In DNA, the CDR3 is TGTGCCAGCAGTTACGACAGGGCGAACACTGAAGCTTTCTTT.

This clone was counted between two and nine times. This sequence joins TRBV5-4 and TRBJ2-1; no clear D gene. CDR1 SGHNT and CDR2 YYREEE come from the germline V gene (reference sequence). Trimming shortened V by 4 bases and J by 10 bases, and 12 bases separated the two germline ends. The CDR3 has 12 residues. The CDR3 DNA follows: TGTGCCAGCAGCCCCAGTTCGAGGGAGCAGTTCTTC. Translated, it gives CASSPSSREQFF.

A remark on this clone: With only one base between it and a far larger clone, this is likely a read error. The V gene is TRBV6-6, the J gene TRBJ2-7; 8 bases are shared with TRBD1. The CDR3 has 13 amino acids. Looked up from germline, CDR1 is MNHNY and CDR2 is SVGAGI (reference sequence). V shed 6 bases and J 2 bases; nucleotides not matched to a gene: 3. The chain's CDR3 is CASRLGQAYEQYF. In DNA form, the CDR3 reads TGTGCCAGCAGATTGGGACAGGCCTACGAGCAGTACTTC.

This rearrangement joins TRBV7-6 to TRBJ2-1; 7 bases line up with TRBD1. The CDR3 has 14 residues. The junction had 5 bases not matched to a gene; V was cut back by 1 base and J by 8 bases. Germline V gene sequence: CDR1 SGHVS, CDR2 FNYEAQ. In DNA form, the CDR3 reads TGTGCCAGCAGCTTAGAGGCAGGGGGTGATGAGCAGTTCTTC. Translated: CASSLEAGGDEQFF. The full variable domain, its missing parts supplied by reference TRBV7-6 and TRBJ2-1, is GAGVSQSPRYKVTKRGQDVALRCDPISGHVSLYWYRQALGQGPEFLTYFNYEAQQDKSGLPNDRFSAERPEGSISTLTIQRTEQRDSAMYRCASSLEAGGDEQFFGPGTRLTVL.

The chain is built from TRBV30 and TRBJ1-5, with 7 bases matching TRBD1. Germline assignment: CDR1 GTSNPN and CDR2 SVGIG (reference sequence). J gave up 2 bases and V 3 bases, and 7 bases lay outside the gene matches. The CDR3 consists of 15 residues. CDR3 nucleotide sequence: TGTGCCTGGAGCACACTCACAGGGGGCAATCAGCCCCAGCATTTT. This encodes CAWSTLTGGNQPQHF. Full variable domain (remainder filled in from reference TRBV30 and TRBJ1-5): SQTIHQWPATLVQPVGSPLSLECTVEGTSNPNLYWYRQAAGRGLQLLFYSVGIGQISSEVPQNLSASRPQDRQFILSSKKLLLSDSGFYLCAWSTLTGGNQPQHFGDGTRLSIL.

The V call is TRBV5-4, the J call TRBJ1-2, with TRBD1 as a possible D gene (6 bases). CDR3 size: 14 residues. The ends were cut back, 4 bases at V and 3 bases at J, with 13 bases in the middle. Germline lookup yields CDR1 SGHNT and CDR2 YYREEE (reference sequence). The CDR3 loop is CASSPPTGDYGYTF. CDR3 coding DNA: TGTGCCAGCAGCCCCCCGACAGGCGACTATGGCTACACCTTC. The complete variable domain, with remaining parts taken from reference TRBV5-4 and TRBJ1-2, reads ETGVTQSPTHLIKTRGQQVTLRCSSQSGHNTVSWYQQALGQGPQFIFQYYREEENGRGNFPPRFSGLQFPNYSSELNVNALELDDSALYLCASSPPTGDYGYTFGSGTRLTVV.

This chain uses TRBV18 with TRBJ2-5; D is ambiguous. The ends were cut back, 3 bases at V and 0 bases at J, with 11 bases in the middle. The germline gives CDR1 KGHSH, CDR2 LQKENI. CDR3 size: 15 residues. CDR3 DNA: TGTGCCAGCTCACCCGACCGGGTCCACCAAGAGACCCAGTACTTC. Translating gives CASSPDRVHQETQYF.